The T cell receptor (beta chain) under discussion was sequenced for a study of T-cell reconstitution after alpha-beta-depleted transplantation in children. TCRbeta library preparation incorporated unique molecular identifiers. TCRdb re-derived calls from the PCR reads in MiXCR, one entry per CDR3 protein. The table records about 110,000 distinct CDR3 sequences, almost 6.5% of them present only once. Germline CDR1 reads SEHNR; CDR2 reads FQNEAQ (reference sequence). The CDR3 has 15 amino acids. Unmatched junction bases numbered 5, after V lost 7 bases and J lost 0 bases. Study-level points and caveats: High day-60 TCRbeta diversity in some patients came from surviving recipient T cells and thymic progenitors. Reported findings indicate that, about two months after transplant, alpha-beta T cells came from several hundred expanded clones, which were derived from non-depleted graft cells. One year after transplant, T-cell counts and diversity came mostly from newly produced T cells.

The sample holds many counts of this clonotype. Antigen: not known. V usage is TRBV7-9 and J usage is TRBJ2-3; 9 positions agree with TRBD1. This material consisted of PBMCs, mostly from graft donor cells, taken 360 days after TCRalphabeta/CD19-depleted stem cell transplant. The sequence came from a male patient aged 2-15 years who had a stem cell transplant for acute lymphoblastic leukemia, so the T cells may come from the graft donor. CDR3 nucleotides: TGTGCCAGCATCCGAGGACAGGGGAGCACAGATACGCAGTATTTT. It encodes CASIRGQGSTDTQYF.